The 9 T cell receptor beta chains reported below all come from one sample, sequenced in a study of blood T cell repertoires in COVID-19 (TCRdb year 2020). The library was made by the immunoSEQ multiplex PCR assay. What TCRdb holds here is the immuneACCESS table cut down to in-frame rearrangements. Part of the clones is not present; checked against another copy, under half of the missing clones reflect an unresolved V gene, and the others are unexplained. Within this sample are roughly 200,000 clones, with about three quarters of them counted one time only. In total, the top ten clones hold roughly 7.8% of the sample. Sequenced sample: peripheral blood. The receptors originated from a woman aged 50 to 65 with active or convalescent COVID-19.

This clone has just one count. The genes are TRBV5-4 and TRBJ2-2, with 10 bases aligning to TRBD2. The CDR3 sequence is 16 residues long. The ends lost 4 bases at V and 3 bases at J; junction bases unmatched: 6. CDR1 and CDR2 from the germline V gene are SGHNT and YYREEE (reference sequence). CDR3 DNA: TGTGCCAGCAGCATTAGCGGGGGGCGATACACCGGGGAGCTGTTTTTT. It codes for CASSISGGRYTGELFF.

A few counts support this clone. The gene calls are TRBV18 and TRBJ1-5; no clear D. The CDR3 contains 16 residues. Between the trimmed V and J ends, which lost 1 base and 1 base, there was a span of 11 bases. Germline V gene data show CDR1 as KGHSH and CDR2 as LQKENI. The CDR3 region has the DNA TGTGCCAGCTCACCACGCGGGGTCGGCAGCAATCAGCCCCAGCATTTT. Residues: CASSPRGVGSNQPQHF.

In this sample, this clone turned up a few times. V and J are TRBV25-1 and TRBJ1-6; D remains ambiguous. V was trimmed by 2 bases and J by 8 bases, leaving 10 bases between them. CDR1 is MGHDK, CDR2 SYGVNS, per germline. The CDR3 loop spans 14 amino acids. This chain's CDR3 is CASSETREYSPLHF. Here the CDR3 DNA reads TGTGCCAGCAGTGAAACAAGGGAGTATTCACCCCTCCACTTT.

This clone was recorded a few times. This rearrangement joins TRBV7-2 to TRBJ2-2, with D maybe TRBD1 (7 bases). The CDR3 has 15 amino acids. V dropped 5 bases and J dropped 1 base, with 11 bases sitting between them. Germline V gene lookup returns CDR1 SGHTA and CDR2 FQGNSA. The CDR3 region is CASSRQGGNTGELFF. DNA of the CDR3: TGTGCCAGCAGCCGTCAGGGGGGGAACACCGGGGAGCTGTTTTTT.

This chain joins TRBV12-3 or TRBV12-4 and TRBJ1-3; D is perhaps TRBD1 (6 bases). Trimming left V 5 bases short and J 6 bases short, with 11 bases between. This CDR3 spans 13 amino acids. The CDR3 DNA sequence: TGTGCCAGCAGTCTACAGGGCTTAAACACCATATATTTT. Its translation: CASSLQGLNTIYF.

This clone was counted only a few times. CDR3 protein: CASSSGQAINQPQHF. The CDR3 coding sequence is TGTGCCAGCAGCTCGGGACAGGCTATCAATCAGCCCCAGCATTTT. The chain links TRBV7-2 to TRBJ1-5; 8 bases align to TRBD1. The germline V gene encodes CDR1 SGHTA and CDR2 FQGNSA. CDR3 length: 15 amino acids. J was trimmed by 3 bases and V by 4 bases; bases with no gene match: 5. Looking up the rest from reference TRBV7-2 and TRBJ1-5 gives the full variable domain: GAGVSQSPSNKVTEKGKDVELRCDPISGHTALYWYRQSLGQGLEFLIYFQGNSAPDKSGLPSDRFSAERTGGSVSTLTIQRTQQEDSAVYLCASSSGQAINQPQHFGDGTRLSIL.

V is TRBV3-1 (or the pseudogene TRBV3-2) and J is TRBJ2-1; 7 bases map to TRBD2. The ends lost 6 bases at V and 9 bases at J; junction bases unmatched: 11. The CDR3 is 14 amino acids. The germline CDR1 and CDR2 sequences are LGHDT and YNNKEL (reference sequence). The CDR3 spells CASRPGTNNREQFF. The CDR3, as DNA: TGTGCCAGCAGACCCGGGACTAATAATCGTGAGCAGTTCTTC.

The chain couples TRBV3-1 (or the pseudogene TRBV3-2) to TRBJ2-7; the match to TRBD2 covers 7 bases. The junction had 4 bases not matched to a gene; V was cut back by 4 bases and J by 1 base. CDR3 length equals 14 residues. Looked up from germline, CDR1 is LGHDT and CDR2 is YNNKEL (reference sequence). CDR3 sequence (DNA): TGTGCCAGCAGCCGGGCTAGCGGTTCCTACGAGCAGTACTTC. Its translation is CASSRASGSYEQYF.

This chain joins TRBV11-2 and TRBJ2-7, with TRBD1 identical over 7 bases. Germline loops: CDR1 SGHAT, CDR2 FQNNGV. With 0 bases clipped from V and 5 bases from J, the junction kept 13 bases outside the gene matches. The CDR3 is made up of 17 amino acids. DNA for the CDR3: TGTGCCAGCAGCTTAGATCGACAGGGAAGAATGAGGCACGAGCAGTACTTC. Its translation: CASSLDRQGRMRHEQYF.